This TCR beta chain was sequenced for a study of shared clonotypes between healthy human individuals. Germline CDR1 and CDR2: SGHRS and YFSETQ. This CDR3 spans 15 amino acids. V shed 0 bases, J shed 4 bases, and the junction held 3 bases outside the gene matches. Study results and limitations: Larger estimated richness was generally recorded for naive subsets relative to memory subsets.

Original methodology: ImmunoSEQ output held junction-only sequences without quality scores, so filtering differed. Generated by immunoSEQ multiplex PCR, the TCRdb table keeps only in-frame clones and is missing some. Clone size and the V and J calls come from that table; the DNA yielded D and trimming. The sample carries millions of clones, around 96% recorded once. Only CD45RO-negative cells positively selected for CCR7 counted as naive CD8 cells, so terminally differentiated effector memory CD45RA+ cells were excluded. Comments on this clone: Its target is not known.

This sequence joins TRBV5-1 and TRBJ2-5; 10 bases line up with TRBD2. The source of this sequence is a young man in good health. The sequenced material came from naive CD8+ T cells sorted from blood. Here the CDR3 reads CASSLALAGAETQYF. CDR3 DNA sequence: TGCGCCAGCAGCTTGGCCCTAGCGGGAGCAGAGACCCAGTACTTC.